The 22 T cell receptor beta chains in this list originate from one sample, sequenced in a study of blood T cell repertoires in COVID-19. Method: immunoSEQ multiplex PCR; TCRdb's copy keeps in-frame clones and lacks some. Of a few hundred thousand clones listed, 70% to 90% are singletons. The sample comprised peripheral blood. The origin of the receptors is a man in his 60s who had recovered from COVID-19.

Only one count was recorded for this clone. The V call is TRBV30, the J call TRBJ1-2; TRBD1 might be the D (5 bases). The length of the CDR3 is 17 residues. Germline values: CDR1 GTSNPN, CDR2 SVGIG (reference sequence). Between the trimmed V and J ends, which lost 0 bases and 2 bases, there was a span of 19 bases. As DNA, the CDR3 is TGTGCCTGGAGTGTACTAGCTAGGGGCAACCGAAACTATGGCTACACCTTC. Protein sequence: CAWSVLARGNRNYGYTF.

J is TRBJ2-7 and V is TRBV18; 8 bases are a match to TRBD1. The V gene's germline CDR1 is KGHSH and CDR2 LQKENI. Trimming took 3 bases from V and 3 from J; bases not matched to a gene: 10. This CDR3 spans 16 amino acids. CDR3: CASSPTTPQGVYEQYF. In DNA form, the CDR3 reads TGTGCCAGCTCACCTACAACTCCACAGGGGGTCTACGAGCAGTACTTC.

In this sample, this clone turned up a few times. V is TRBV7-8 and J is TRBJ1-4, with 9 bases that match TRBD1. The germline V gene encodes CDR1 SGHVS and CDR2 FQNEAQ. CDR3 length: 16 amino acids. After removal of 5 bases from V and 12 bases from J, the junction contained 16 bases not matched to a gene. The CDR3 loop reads CASSATTGQGSLELFF. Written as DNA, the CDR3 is TGTGCCAGCAGCGCCACTACGGGACAGGGTTCGTTGGAACTGTTTTTT.

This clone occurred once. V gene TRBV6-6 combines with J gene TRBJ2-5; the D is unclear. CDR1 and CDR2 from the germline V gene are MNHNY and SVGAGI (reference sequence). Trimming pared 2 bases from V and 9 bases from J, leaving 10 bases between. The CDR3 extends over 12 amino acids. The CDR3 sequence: CASSYGSEAQYF. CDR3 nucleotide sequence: TGTGCCAGCAGTTACGGCTCCGAGGCCCAGTACTTC.

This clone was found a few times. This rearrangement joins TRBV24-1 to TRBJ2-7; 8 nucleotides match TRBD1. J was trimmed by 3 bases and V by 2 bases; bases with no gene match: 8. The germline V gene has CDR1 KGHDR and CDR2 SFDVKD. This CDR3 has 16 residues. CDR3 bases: TGTGCCACCAGTGATTCCCGACCGGGACAGGTCTACGAGCAGTACTTC. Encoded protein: CATSDSRPGQVYEQYF.

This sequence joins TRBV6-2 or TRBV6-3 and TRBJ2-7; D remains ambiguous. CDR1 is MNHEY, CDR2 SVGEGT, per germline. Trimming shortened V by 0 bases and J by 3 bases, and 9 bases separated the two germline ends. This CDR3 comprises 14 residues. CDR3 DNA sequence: TGTGCCAGCAGTTACTCGATAAACAGCTACGAGCAGTACTTC. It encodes CASSYSINSYEQYF.

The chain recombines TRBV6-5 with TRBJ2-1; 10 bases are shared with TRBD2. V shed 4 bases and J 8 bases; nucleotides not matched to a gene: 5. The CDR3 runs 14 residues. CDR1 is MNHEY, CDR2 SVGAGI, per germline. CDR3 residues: CASSSTGLADEQFF. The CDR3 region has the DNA TGTGCCAGCAGTTCGACCGGACTAGCGGATGAGCAGTTCTTC.

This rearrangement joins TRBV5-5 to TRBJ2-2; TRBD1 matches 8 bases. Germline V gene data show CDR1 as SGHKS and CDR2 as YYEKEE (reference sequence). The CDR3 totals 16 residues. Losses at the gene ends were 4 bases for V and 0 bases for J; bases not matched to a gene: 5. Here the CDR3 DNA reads TGTGCCAGCAGCACAATACAGGGGGCGAACACCGGGGAGCTGTTTTTT. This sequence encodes CASSTIQGANTGELFF.

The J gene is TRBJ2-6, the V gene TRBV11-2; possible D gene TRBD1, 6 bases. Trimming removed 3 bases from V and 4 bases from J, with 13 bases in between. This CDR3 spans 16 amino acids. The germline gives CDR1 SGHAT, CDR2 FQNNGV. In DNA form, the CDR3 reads TGTGCCAGCAGCTTTCTGTCAGGGGCCGGGGCCAACGTCCTGACTTTC. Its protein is CASSFLSGAGANVLTF.

This CDR3 reads CASSTQGLARQTQYF. CDR3 bases: TGTGCCAGTAGTACCCAAGGACTAGCGAGGCAGACCCAGTACTTC. The gene calls are TRBV19 and TRBJ2-5, with 9 positions matching TRBD2. V trimming: 4 bases; J trimming: 6 bases; junction bases outside the gene matches: 9. Germline assignment: CDR1 LNHDA and CDR2 SQIVND (reference sequence). CDR3 length: 15 amino acids.

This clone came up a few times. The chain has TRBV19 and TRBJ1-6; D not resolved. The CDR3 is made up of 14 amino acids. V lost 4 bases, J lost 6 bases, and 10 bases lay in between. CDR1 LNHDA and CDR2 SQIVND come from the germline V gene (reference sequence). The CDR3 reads CASSRASSNSPLHF. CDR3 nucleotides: TGTGCCAGTAGTAGGGCTTCGTCTAATTCACCCCTCCACTTT.

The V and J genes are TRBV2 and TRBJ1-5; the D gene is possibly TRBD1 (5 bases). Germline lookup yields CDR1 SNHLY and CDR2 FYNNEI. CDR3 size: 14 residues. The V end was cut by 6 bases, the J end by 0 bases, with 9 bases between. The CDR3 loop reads CASRRTISNQPQHF. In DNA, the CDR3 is TGTGCCAGCAGAAGGACAATTAGCAATCAGCCCCAGCATTTT.

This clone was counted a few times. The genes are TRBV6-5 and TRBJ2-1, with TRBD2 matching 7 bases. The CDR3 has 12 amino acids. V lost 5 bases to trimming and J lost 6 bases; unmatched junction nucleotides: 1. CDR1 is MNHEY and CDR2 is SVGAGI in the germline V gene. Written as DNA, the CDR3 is TGTGCCAGCAGTCGACTAGCCAATGAGCAGTTCTTC. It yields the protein CASSRLANEQFF.

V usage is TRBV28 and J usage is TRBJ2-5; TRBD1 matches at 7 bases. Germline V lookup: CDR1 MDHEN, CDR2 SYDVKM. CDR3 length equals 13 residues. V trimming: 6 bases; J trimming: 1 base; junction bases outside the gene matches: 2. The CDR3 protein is CASSDRVQETQYF. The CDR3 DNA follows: TGTGCCAGCAGCGACAGGGTCCAAGAGACCCAGTACTTC.

The CDR3 reads CATSRRRGTYEQYF. The CDR3 nucleotides are TGTGCCACCAGCAGGCGCAGGGGGACCTACGAGCAGTACTTC. This rearrangement joins TRBV15 to TRBJ2-7; 7 bases map to TRBD1. The CDR3 runs 14 residues. Germline assignment: CDR1 LNHNV and CDR2 YYDKDF (reference sequence). V lost 3 bases, J lost 2 bases, and 4 bases stayed unmatched.

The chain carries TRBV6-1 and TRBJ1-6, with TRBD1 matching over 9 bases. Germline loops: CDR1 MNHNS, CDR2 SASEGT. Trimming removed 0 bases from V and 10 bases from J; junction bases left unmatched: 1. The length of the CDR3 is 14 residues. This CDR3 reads CASSEAGQGSPLHF. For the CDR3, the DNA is TGTGCCAGCAGTGAAGCGGGACAGGGCTCACCCCTCCACTTT.

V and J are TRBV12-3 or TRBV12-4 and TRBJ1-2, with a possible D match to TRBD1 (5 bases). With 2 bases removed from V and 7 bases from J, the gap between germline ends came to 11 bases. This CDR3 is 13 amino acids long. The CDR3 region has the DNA TGTGCCAGCAGTTTACGGGGGAGGAGTGGCTACACCTTC. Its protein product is CASSLRGRSGYTF.

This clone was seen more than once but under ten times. As DNA, the CDR3 is TGTGCCAGTAGCAGGGATTGGGGCTCCTACGAGCAGTACTTC. Translation gives CASSRDWGSYEQYF. V is TRBV19 and J is TRBJ2-7; D is perhaps TRBD1 (5 bases). V was clipped by 6 bases and J by 0 bases, with 12 bases between them. This CDR3 is 14 amino acids long. Germline values: CDR1 LNHDA, CDR2 SQIVND (reference sequence).

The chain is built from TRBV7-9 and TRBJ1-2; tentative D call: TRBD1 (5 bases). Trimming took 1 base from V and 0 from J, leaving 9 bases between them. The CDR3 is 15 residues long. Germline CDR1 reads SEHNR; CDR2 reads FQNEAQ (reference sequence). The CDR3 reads CASSLGAGTNYGYTF. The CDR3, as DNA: TGTGCCAGCAGCTTAGGGGCAGGGACTAACTATGGCTACACCTTC.

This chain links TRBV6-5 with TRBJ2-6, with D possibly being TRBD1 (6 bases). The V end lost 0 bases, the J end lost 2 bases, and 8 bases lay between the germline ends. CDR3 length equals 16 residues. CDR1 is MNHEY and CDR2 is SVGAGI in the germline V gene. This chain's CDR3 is CASSYSQGPGANVLTF. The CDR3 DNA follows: TGTGCCAGCAGTTACTCTCAGGGGCCTGGGGCCAACGTCCTGACTTTC.

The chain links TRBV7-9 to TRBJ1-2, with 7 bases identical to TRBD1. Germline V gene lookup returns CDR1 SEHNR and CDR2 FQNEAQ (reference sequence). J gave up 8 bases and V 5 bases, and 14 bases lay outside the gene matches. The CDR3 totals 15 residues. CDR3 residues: CASSPGTASLSGYTF. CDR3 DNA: TGTGCCAGCAGCCCCGGGACAGCAAGTTTATCCGGCTACACCTTC.

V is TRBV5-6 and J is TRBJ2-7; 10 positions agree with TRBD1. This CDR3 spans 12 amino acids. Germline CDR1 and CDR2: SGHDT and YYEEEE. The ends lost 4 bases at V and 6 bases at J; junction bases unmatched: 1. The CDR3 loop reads CASSRTGGEQYF. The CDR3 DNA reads TGTGCCAGCAGCAGGACAGGGGGCGAGCAGTACTTC.